This TCR beta chain was retrieved from a study of blood T cell repertoires in COVID-19. Assay used: immunoSEQ multiplex PCR; TCRdb lists only in-frame clones, some missing. The data hold a few hundred thousand clones, with about 90% observed a single time. Input material: peripheral blood. The origin of this receptor is a man in his forties with acute or convalescent COVID-19.

CDR3 amino acids: CASSQNIGAGELFF. CDR3 nucleotides: TGTGCCAGCAGCCAAAATATAGGGGCCGGGGAGCTGTTTTTT. V usage is TRBV3-1 (or the pseudogene TRBV3-2) and J usage is TRBJ2-2, with a possible D match to TRBD1 (5 bases). Germline assignment: CDR1 LGHDT and CDR2 YNNKEL (reference sequence). This CDR3 comprises 14 residues. The V and J ends lost 2 bases and 6 bases respectively, with 10 bases between them.